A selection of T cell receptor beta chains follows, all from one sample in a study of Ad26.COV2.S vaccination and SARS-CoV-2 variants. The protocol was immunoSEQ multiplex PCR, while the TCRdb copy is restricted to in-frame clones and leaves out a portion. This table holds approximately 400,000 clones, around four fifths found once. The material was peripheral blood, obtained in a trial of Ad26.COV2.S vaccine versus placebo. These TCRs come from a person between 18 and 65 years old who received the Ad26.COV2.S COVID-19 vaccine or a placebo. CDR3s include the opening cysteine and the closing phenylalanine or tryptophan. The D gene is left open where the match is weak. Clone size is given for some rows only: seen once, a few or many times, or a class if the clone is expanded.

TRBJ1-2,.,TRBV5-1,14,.,CASSSGQPNYGYTF,TGCGCCAGCAGCTCTGGACAACCCAACTATGGCTACACCTTC
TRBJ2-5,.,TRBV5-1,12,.,CASRAEQETQYF,TGCGCCAGCCGGGCCGAACAAGAGACCCAGTACTTC
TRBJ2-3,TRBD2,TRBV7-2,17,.,CASSLIASGGVADTQYF,TGTGCCAGCAGCTTAATCGCTAGCGGGGGGGTGGCAGATACGCAGTATTTT
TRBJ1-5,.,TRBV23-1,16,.,CASSQFRWRGNQPQHF,TGCGCCAGCAGTCAATTTAGGTGGAGGGGCAATCAGCCCCAGCATTTT
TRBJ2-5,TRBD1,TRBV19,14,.,CASGDRGVGETQYF,TGTGCCAGTGGGGACAGGGGCGTGGGAGAGACCCAGTACTTC
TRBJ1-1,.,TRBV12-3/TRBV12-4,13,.,CASSFGVTGEAFF,TGTGCCAGCAGTTTCGGCGTTACAGGAGAAGCTTTCTTT
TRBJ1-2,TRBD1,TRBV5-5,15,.,CASSYYRGGDYGYTF,TGTGCCAGCAGCTATTACAGGGGCGGCGACTATGGCTACACCTTC
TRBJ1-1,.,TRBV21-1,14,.,CASSKGFSYTEAFF,TGTGCCAGCAGCAAAGGATTCTCATACACTGAAGCTTTCTTT
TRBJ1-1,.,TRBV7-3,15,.,CASSPQGLPGTEAFF,TGTGCCAGCAGCCCTCAGGGTCTCCCGGGGACTGAAGCTTTCTTT
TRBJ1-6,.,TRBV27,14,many,CASRSRAGYSPLHF,TGTGCCAGCAGATCCCGGGCGGGTTATTCACCCCTCCACTTT
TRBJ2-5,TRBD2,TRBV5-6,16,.,CASSLASSGSLETQYF,TGTGCCAGCAGCTTGGCATCTAGCGGGAGCTTGGAGACCCAGTACTTC
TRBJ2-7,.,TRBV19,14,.,CASRRGTDAYEQYF,TGTGCCAGTAGAAGAGGGACGGACGCCTACGAGCAGTACTTC
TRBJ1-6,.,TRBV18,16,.,CASSPSRTVSNSPLHF,TGTGCCAGCTCACCGTCTCGAACGGTATCAAATTCACCCCTCCACTTT
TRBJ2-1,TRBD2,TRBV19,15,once,CASRTIGTSGTGQFF,TGTGCCAGTAGGACTATCGGGACTAGCGGGACTGGGCAGTTCTTC
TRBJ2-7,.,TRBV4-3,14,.,CASSQETALGEQYF,TGCGCCAGCAGCCAAGAAACAGCCCTCGGCGAGCAGTACTTC
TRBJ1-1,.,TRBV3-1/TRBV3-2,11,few,CASSQTDEAFF,TGTGCCAGCAGCCAGACAGATGAAGCTTTCTTT
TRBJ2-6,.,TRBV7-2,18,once,CASSLVLWGASGANVLTF,TGTGCCAGCAGCTTAGTTCTCTGGGGAGCCTCTGGGGCCAACGTCCTGACTTTC
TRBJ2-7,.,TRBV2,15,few,CASSGGGAGLYEQYF,TGTGCCAGCAGTGGGGGAGGAGCCGGTCTCTACGAGCAGTACTTC
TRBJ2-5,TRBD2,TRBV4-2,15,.,CASSGVAGSQETQYF,TGTGCCAGCAGCGGGGTAGCGGGGAGCCAAGAGACCCAGTACTTC
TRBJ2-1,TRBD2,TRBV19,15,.,CASSIREGRIDEQFF,TGTGCCAGTAGTATACGGGAGGGCCGAATAGATGAGCAGTTCTTC
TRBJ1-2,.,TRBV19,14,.,CASRGGPSPYGYTF,TGTGCCAGTAGGGGGGGGCCCTCACCTTATGGCTACACCTTC
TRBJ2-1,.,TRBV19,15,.,CASRPTGGVYNEQFF,TGTGCCAGTAGACCGACAGGCGGGGTTTACAATGAGCAGTTCTTC
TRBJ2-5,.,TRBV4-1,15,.,CASSRGGTAQETQYF,TGCGCCAGCAGCCGCGGTGGGACGGCCCAAGAGACCCAGTACTTC
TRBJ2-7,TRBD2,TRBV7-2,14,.,CASSFGLAGDEQYF,TGTGCCAGCAGCTTTGGACTAGCGGGGGACGAGCAGTACTTC
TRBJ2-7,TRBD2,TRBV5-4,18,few,CASSLQVWLAGISYEQYF,TGTGCCAGCAGCTTGCAAGTTTGGTTAGCGGGGATCTCCTACGAGCAGTACTTC
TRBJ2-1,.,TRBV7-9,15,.,CASSSAPPSGHEQFF,TGTGCCAGCAGCTCGGCCCCCCCTTCGGGCCATGAGCAGTTCTTC
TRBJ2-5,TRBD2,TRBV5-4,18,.,CASSGPGLAGGFQETQYF,TGTGCCAGCAGCGGGCCGGGACTAGCGGGGGGCTTCCAAGAGACCCAGTACTTC
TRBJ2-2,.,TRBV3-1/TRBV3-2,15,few,CASSHWTPNTGELFF,TGTGCCAGCAGCCATTGGACTCCGAACACCGGGGAGCTGTTTTTT
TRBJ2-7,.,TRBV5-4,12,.,CASSGSEWEQYF,TGTGCCAGCAGCGGCTCAGAGTGGGAGCAGTACTTC
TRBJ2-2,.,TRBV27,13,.,CASRWQDTGELFF,TGTGCCAGCAGATGGCAGGACACCGGGGAGCTGTTTTTT
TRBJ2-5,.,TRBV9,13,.,CASTKGSEETQYF,TGTGCCAGCACGAAGGGTTCGGAGGAGACCCAGTACTTC
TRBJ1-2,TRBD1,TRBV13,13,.,CASSSGRGLPNTF,TGTGCCAGCAGCTCAGGCAGGGGGCTACCTAACACCTTC
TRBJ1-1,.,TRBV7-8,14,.,CASSLQVLNTEAFF,TGTGCCAGCAGCTTACAGGTTCTGAACACTGAAGCTTTCTTT
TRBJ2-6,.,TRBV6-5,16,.,CASSLQGFSGANVLTF,TGTGCCAGCAGTTTACAGGGTTTCAGTGGGGCCAACGTCCTGACTTTC
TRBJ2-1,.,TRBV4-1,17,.,CASSRVRGTRSYNEQFF,TGCGCCAGCAGCCGGGTAAGGGGGACCCGCTCCTACAATGAGCAGTTCTTC
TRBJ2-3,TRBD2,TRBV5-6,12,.,CASRRGSDTQYF,TGTGCCAGCAGGCGGGGGTCAGATACGCAGTATTTT
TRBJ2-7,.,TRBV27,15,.,CASSSYGRGVGEQYF,TGTGCCAGCAGCTCTTATGGTAGGGGGGTAGGGGAGCAGTACTTC
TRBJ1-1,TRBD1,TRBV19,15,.,CASQSDQGVDTEAFF,TGTGCCAGCCAGTCTGATCAGGGGGTGGACACTGAAGCTTTCTTT
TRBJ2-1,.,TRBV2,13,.,CASGGTDYNEQFF,TGTGCCAGCGGGGGGACCGATTACAATGAGCAGTTCTTC
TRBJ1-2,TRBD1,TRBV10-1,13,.,CASSADRIYDYTF,TGCGCCAGCAGTGCGGACAGGATCTATGACTACACCTTC
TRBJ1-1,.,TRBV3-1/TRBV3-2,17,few,CASSQDQAGGEDTEAFF,TGTGCCAGCAGCCAAGATCAGGCGGGAGGGGAGGACACTGAAGCTTTCTTT
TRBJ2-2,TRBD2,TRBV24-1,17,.,CATSDSPGTSGSGELFF,TGTGCCACCAGTGATTCCCCCGGGACTAGCGGCTCCGGGGAGCTGTTTTTT
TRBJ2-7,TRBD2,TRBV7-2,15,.,CASSLGAGGAYEQYF,TGTGCCAGCAGCTTAGGTGCGGGGGGAGCCTACGAGCAGTACTTC
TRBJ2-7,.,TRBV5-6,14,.,CASSLRINGGEQYF,TGTGCCAGCAGCCTACGCATAAACGGAGGCGAGCAGTACTTC
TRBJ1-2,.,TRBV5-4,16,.,CASSSRSLGMWYGYTF,TGTGCCAGCAGCAGTCGAAGCTTAGGAATGTGGTATGGCTACACCTTC
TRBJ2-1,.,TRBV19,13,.,CASSIGLANEQFF,TGTGCCAGTAGTATAGGCCTAGCAAATGAGCAGTTCTTC
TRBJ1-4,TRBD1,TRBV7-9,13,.,CASRIGQGEKLFF,TGTGCCAGCAGGATAGGACAGGGGGAAAAACTGTTTTTT
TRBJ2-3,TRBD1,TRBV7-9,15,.,CASSQRTGTTDTQYF,TGTGCCAGCAGCCAGCGGACAGGAACCACAGATACGCAGTATTTT
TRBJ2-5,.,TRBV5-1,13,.,CASAHVVQETQYF,TGCGCCAGCGCCCACGTAGTCCAAGAGACCCAGTACTTC
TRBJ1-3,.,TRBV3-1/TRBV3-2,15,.,CASSPTGASGNTIYF,TGTGCCAGCAGCCCTACAGGTGCCTCTGGAAACACCATATATTTT